The present entry profiles one TCR beta chain with its context. This record comes from a study of blood T cell repertoires in COVID-19. Looking at the study overall: There were acute and convalescent COVID-19 samples, and they came from the United States, Italy and Spain. In each case, the material was cDNA or gDNA derived from T cells, B-cell-depleted T cells, or PBMCs.

Methods used by the authors: Reference gene primers were amplified, and this amplification served to estimate nucleated cell counts. Sequenced by immunoSEQ multiplex PCR; TCRdb stores in-frame clones only, minus some. The V and J calls and clone size come from that table; D and trimming were worked out from the DNA. Of tens of thousands of clones listed, 78% are singletons. Germline V gives CDR1 SGHTS, CDR2 YDEGEE. J was trimmed by 0 bases and V by 4 bases; bases with no gene match: 7. This CDR3 comprises 16 residues. Material: peripheral blood. This receptor was taken from a human donor in a cohort sampled during active COVID-19. This rearrangement joins TRBV5-8 to TRBJ2-5, with 9 bases aligning to TRBD1. This CDR3 reads CASSPGTGNYQETQYF. The DNA for the CDR3 is TGTGCCAGCAGCCCCGGGACAGGGAACTACCAAGAGACCCAGTACTTC.